The entry that follows covers one T cell receptor (beta chain) sequence. What it recognizes is unknown. The method was immunoSEQ multiplex PCR; TCRdb's version includes in-frame clones alone and lacks a portion of them. The table includes 25,000 to 40,000 clones, roughly 84% detected once. These data belong to a study of lymphopenia after photon versus proton radiotherapy. CDR1 and CDR2 from the germline V gene are SGHTA and FQGTGA. The V gene end was trimmed by 0 bases and the J gene end by 2 bases; junction bases not matched to a gene: 7. The CDR3 extends over 17 amino acids. Study-wide results and caveats: After the lymphocyte nadir, photon-treated repertoires showed oligoclonal expansion, especially of CD8+ Temra cells. Survival link was tested only in deceased patients; proton benefit remains a possibility. Relative stability marked proton patients; photon patients lost diversity and naive cells.

This clonotype originated in a woman in her 70s with pancreatic cancer. Source: peripheral blood, taken from a patient treated with proton-based radiotherapy. The chain is built from TRBV7-3 and TRBJ2-3, with 8 bases fitting TRBD2. The CDR3 coding sequence is TGTGCCAGCAGCTTAACGGGGCAGCGGGGGATCACAGATACGCAGTATTTT. Residues: CASSLTGQRGITDTQYF. Full variable domain (missing parts from reference TRBV7-3 and TRBJ2-3): GAGVSQTPSNKVTEKGKYVELRCDPISGHTALYWYRQSLGQGPEFLIYFQGTGAADDSGLPNDRFFAVRPEGSVSTLKIQRTERGDSAVYLCASSLTGQRGITDTQYFGPGTRLTVL.